This TCR beta chain emerged from a study of blood T cell repertoires in COVID-19. Study-wide background: Material from acute and convalescent COVID-19 was sourced from the United States, Italy and Spain. Sample material is recorded as cDNA or gDNA derived from T cells, B-cell-depleted T cells, or PBMCs.

Germline V gene data show CDR1 as SGDLS and CDR2 as YYNGEE. The CDR3 has 14 amino acids. V gave up 1 base and J gave up 4 bases, with 10 bases separating them. Authors' methods: Estimates of nucleated cell counts were drawn from the amplification of reference gene primers. Only in-frame clones appear in the TCRdb table, and some are missing; sequencing was by immunoSEQ multiplex PCR. V and J calls and clone size are those listed in that table; D and trimming were worked out from the DNA. The table has approximately 100,000 clones, about 90% seen once. This sequence joins TRBV9 and TRBJ2-3; a possible D gene is TRBD1 (6 bases). The source is a human donor in a cohort sampled during active COVID-19. The sequenced material came from peripheral blood. DNA of the CDR3: TGTGCCAGCAGCGTAAACAGGGACGCAGATACGCAGTATTTT. Translating it yields CASSVNRDADTQYF.